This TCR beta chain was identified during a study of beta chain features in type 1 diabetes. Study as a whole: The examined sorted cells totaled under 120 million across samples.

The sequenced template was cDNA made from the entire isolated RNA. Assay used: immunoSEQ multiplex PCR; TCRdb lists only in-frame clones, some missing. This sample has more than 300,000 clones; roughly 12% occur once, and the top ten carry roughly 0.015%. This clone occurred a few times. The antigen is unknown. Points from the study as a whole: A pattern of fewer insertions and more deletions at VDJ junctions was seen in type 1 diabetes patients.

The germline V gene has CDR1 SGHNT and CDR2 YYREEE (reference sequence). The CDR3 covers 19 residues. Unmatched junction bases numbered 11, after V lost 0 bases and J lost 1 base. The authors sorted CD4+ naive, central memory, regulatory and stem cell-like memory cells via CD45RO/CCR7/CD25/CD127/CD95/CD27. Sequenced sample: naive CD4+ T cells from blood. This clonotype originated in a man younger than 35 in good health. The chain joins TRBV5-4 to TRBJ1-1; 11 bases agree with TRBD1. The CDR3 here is CASSLGPGQGDWGNTEAFF. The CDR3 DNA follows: TGTGCCAGCAGCTTGGGGCCGGGACAGGGGGATTGGGGGAACACTGAAGCTTTCTTT.